This T cell receptor beta chain was captured in a study of blood T cell repertoires in COVID-19. Whole-study context: COVID-19 samples collected from the United States, Italy and Spain covered acute and convalescent phases. In each case, the material was cDNA or gDNA derived from T cells, B-cell-depleted T cells, or PBMCs.

Original analysis: From reference gene primer amplification, estimates of nucleated cell counts were derived. Profiled with immunoSEQ multiplex PCR; TCRdb holds only in-frame clones, not every one. The V and J calls and the clone size are those of that table, but D and trimming were determined from the DNA. Found here are roughly 250,000 clones, 70% to 85% of them singletons; the top ten hold roughly 4.9%. The source of this sequence is a woman older than 75 with active or convalescent COVID-19. Sequenced: peripheral blood.

The CDR3 DNA reads as TGTGCCAGTAGCCCAGGTCGACAGTCCCTTAATGAAAAACTGTTTTTT. This sequence encodes CASSPGRQSLNEKLFF. This chain links TRBV19 with TRBJ1-4; D may be TRBD1 (5 bases). Trimming took off 6 bases at V and 4 bases at J, with 18 bases between the two ends. CDR1 LNHDA and CDR2 SQIVND come from the germline V gene (reference sequence). The CDR3 sequence is 16 residues long.